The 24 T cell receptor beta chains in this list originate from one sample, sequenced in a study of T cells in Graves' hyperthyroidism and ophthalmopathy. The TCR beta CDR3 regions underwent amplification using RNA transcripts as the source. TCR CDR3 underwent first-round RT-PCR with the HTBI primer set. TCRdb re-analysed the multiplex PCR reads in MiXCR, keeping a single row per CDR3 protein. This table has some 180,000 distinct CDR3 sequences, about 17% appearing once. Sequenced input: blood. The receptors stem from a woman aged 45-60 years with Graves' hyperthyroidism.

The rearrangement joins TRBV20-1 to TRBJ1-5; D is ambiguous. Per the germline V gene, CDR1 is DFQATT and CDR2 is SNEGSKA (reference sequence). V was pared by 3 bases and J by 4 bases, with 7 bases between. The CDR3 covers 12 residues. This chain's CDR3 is CSARDGNQPQHF. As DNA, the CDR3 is TGCAGTGCTAGGGACGGGAATCAGCCCCAGCATTTT.

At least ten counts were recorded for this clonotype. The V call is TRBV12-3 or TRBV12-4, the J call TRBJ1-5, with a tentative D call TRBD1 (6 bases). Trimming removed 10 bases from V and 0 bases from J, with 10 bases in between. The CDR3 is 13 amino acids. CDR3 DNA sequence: TGTGCCAACGTGGACAGTAGCAATCAGCCCCAGCATTTT. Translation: CANVDSSNQPQHF.

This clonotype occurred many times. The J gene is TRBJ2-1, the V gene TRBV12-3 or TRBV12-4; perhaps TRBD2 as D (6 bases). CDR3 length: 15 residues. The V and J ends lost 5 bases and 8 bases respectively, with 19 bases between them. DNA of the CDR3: TGTGCCAGCAGTCGGGACTCCGTGAGAAGCGATGAGCAGTTCTTC. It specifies CASSRDSVRSDEQFF.

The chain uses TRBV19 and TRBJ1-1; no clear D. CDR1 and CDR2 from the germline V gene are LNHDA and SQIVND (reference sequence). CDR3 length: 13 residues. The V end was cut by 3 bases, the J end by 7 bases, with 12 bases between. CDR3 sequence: CASSILLGDEAFF. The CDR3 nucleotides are TGTGCCAGTAGTATTCTGTTAGGAGATGAAGCTTTCTTT.

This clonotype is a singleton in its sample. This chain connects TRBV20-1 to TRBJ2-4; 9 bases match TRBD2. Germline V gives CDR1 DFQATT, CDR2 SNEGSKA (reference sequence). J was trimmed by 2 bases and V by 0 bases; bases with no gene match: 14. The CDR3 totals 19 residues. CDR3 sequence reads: CSARDPWGDSGGTKNIQYF. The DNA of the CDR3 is TGCAGTGCTAGAGACCCCTGGGGGGATAGCGGGGGTACCAAAAACATTCAGTACTTC.

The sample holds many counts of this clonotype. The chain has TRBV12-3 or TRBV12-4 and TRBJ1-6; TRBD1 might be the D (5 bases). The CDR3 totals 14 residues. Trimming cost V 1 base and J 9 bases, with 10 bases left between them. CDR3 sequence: CASSLVGTGSPLHF. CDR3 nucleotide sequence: TGTGCCAGCAGTTTAGTAGGGACCGGTTCACCCCTCCACTTT.

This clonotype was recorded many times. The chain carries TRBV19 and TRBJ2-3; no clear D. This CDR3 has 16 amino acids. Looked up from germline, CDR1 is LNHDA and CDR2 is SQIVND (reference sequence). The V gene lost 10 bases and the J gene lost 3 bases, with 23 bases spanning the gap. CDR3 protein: CATKDPSGDSTDTQYF. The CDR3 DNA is TGTGCCACCAAAGACCCGTCAGGAGATTCAACAGATACGCAGTATTTT.

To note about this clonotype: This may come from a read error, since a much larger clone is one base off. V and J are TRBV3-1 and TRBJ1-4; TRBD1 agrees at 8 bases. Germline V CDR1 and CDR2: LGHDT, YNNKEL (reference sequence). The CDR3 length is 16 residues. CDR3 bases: TGTGCCGGCAGCCGGGGGACAGGCGGGGTGGATGAAAAACTGTTTTTT. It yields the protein CAGSRGTGGVDEKLFF.

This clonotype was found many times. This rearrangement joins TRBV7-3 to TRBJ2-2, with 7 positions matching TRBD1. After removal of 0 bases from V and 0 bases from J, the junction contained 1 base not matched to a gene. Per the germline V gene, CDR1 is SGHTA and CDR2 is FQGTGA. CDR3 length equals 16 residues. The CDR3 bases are TGTGCCAGCAGCTTAACGGGACAGACGAACACCGGGGAGCTGTTTTTT. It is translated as CASSLTGQTNTGELFF.

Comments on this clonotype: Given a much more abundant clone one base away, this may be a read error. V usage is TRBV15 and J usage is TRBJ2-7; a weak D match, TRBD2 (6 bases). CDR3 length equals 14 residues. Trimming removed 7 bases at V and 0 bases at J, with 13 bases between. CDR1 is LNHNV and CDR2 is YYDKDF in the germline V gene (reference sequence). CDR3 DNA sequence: TGTGCCACCAACACCGACGGGGGCTCCTACGAGCAGTACTTC. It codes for CATNTDGGSYEQYF.

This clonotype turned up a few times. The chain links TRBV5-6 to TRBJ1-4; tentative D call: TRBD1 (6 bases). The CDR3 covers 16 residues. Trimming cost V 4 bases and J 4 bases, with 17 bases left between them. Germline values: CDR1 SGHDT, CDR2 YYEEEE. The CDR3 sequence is CASSLGQNLYNEKLFF. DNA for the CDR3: TGTGCCAGCAGCCTCGGACAGAACCTCTATAATGAAAAACTGTTTTTT. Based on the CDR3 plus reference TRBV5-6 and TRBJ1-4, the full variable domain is DAGVTQSPTHLIKTRGQQVTLRCSPKSGHDTVSWYQQALGQGPQFIFQYYEEEERQRGNFPDRFSGHQFPNYSSELNVNALLLGDSALYLCASSLGQNLYNEKLFFGSGTQLSVL.

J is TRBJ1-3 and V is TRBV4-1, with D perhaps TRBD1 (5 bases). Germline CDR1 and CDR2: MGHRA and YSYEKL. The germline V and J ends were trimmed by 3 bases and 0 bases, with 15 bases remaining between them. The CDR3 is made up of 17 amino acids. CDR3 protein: CASSQFAGKASGNTIYF. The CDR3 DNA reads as TGCGCCAGCAGCCAGTTTGCAGGGAAAGCCTCTGGAAACACCATATATTTT.

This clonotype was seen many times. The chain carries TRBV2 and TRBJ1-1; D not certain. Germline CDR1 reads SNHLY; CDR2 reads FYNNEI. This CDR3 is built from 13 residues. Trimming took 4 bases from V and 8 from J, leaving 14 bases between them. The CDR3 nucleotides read TGTGCCAGCAGTGGAGCGGTACCGCGGGAAGCTTTCTTT. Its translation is CASSGAVPREAFF.

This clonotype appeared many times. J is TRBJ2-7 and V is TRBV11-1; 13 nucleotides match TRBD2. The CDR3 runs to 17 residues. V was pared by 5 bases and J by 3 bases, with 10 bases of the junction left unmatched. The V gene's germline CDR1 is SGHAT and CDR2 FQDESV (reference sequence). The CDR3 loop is CASSRSTSGGSLYEQYF. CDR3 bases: TGTGCCAGCAGCCGCTCGACTAGCGGGGGGTCACTCTACGAGCAGTACTTC.

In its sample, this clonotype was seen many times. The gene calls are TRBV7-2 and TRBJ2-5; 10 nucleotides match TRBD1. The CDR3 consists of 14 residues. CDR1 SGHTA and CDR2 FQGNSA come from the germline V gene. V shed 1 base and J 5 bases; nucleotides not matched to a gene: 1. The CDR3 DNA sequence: TGTGCCAGCAGCTTAGGACAGGGGGCTGAGACCCAGTACTTC. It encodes CASSLGQGAETQYF.

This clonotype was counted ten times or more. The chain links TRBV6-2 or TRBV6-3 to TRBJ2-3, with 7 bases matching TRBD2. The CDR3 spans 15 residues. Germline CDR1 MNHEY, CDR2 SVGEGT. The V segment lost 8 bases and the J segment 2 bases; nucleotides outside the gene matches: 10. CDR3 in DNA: TGTGCCAGCGGATGGCGGGGGACGCTCACAGATACGCAGTATTTT. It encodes CASGWRGTLTDTQYF.

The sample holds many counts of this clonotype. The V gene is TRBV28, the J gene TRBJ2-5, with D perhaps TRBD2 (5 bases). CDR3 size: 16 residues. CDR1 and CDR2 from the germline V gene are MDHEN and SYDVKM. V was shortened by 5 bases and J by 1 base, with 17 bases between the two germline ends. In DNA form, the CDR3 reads TGTGCCAGCAGTCCAGGCCCCGGAGGAGTCCAAGAGACCCAGTACTTC. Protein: CASSPGPGGVQETQYF. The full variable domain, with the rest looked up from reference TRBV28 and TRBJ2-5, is DVKVTQSSRYLVKRTGEKVFLECVQDMDHENMFWYRQDPGLGLRLIYFSYDVKMKEKGDIPEGYSVSREKKERFSLILESASTNQTSMYLCASSPGPGGVQETQYFGPGTRLLVL.

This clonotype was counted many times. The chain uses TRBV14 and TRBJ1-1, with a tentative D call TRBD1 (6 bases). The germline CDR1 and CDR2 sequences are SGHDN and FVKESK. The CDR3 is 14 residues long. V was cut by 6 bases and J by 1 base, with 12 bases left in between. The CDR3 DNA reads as TGTGCCAGCAGTCGACAGGTCGAGAACACTGAAGCTTTCTTT. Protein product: CASSRQVENTEAFF.

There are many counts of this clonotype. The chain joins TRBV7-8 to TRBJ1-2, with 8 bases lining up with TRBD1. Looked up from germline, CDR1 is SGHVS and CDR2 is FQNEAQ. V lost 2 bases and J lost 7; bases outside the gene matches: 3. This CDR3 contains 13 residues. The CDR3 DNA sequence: TGTGCCAGCAGCTTATCAGGGGGCGGTGGCTACACCTTC. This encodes CASSLSGGGGYTF.

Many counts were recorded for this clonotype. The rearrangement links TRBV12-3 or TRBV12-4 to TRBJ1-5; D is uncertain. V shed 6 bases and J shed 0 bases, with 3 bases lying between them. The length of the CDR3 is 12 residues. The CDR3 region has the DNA TGTGCCAGCAGCTATAGCAATCAGCCCCAGCATTTT. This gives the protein CASSYSNQPQHF.

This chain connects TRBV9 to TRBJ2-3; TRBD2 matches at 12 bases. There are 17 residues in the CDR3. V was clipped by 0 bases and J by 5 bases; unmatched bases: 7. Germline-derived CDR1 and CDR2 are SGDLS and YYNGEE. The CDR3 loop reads CASSVGLAGGPVDTQYF. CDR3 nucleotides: TGTGCCAGCAGCGTAGGGCTAGCGGGGGGGCCGGTAGATACGCAGTATTTT.

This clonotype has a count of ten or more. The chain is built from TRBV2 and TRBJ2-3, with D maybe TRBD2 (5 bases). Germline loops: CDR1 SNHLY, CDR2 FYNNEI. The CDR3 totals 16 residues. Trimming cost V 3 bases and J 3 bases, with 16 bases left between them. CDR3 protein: CASSDRGRVGTDTQYF. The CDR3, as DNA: TGTGCCAGCAGTGACCGGGGTAGAGTGGGGACAGATACGCAGTATTTT.

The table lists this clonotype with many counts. CDR3 sequence reads: CASSYSQESSYNEQFF. The DNA of the CDR3 is TGTGCCAGCAGTTACTCCCAGGAGAGCTCCTACAATGAGCAGTTCTTC. The chain carries TRBV6-2 or TRBV6-3 and TRBJ2-1; D not certain. The CDR3 has 16 amino acids. Trimming removed 0 bases from V and 0 bases from J, with 9 bases in between. The germline gives CDR1 MNHEY, CDR2 SVGEGT.

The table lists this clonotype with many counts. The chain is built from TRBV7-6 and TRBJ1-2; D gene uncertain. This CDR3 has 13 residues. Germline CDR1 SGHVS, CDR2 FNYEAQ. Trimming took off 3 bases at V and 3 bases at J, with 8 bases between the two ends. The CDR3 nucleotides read TGTGCCAGCAGCTTGCAGCGGGACTATGGCTACACCTTC. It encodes CASSLQRDYGYTF.